The 20 T cell receptor beta chains reported below all come from one sample, sequenced in a study of shared clonotypes between healthy human individuals. Sequencing used immunoSEQ multiplex PCR; TCRdb keeps in-frame clones, though not all of them. The sample has about 2.4 million clones; approximately 94% are singletons. Source material: naive CD4+ T cells from PBMCs. Indicated subset: CD45RA+ positively selected. Receptor source: a man between 18 and 29 years old in good health. Some clones in this sample may be carry-over from other donors' samples.

The CDR3 loop reads CASRRGGTGAYEQYF. The CDR3 DNA reads as TGTGCCAGTAGGCGGGGTGGGACAGGGGCTTACGAGCAGTACTTC. The chain joins TRBV19 to TRBJ2-7; 10 nucleotides match TRBD1. Looked up from germline, CDR1 is LNHDA and CDR2 is SQIVND (reference sequence). This CDR3 is built from 15 residues. J gave up 4 bases and V 6 bases, and 9 bases lay outside the gene matches. Complete variable domain (other parts from reference TRBV19 and TRBJ2-7): DGGITQSPKYLFRKEGQNVTLSCEQNLNHDAMYWYRQDPGQGLRLIYYSQIVNDFQKGDIAEGYSVSREKKESFPLTVTSAQKNPTAFYLCASRRGGTGAYEQYFGPGTRLTVT.

The chain uses TRBV27 and TRBJ2-7, with 7 bases that match TRBD1. With 4 bases clipped from V and 3 bases from J, the junction kept 9 bases outside the gene matches. There are 15 residues in the CDR3. Germline V CDR1 and CDR2: MNHEY, SMNVEV (reference sequence). The CDR3 is CASSSGQVRGYEQYF. The DNA of the CDR3 is TGTGCCAGCAGTTCAGGACAGGTTCGGGGCTACGAGCAGTACTTC.

In DNA form, the CDR3 reads TGCGCCAGCTCGGGGACAGGGTGTGAAAAACTGTTTTTT. This gives the protein CASSGTGCEKLFF. The chain links TRBV23-1 to TRBJ1-4, with 9 bases identical to TRBD1. TRBV23-1 is filed as an ORF, its function uncertain. With 8 bases clipped from V and 7 bases from J, the junction kept 5 bases outside the gene matches. The CDR3 is made up of 13 amino acids.

J is TRBJ2-1 and V is TRBV9; 9 bases line up with TRBD2. Looked up from germline, CDR1 is SGDLS and CDR2 is YYNGEE. The CDR3 has 16 amino acids. Trimming removed 4 bases from V and 4 bases from J; junction bases left unmatched: 9. CDR3 region: CASSQGPSGVYNEQFF. In DNA form, the CDR3 reads TGTGCCAGCAGCCAGGGGCCTAGCGGGGTATACAATGAGCAGTTCTTC.

V usage is TRBV5-1 and J usage is TRBJ2-7; D might be TRBD1 or TRBD2, each matching 5 bases. V lost 7 bases, J lost 5 bases, and 22 bases lay in between. The CDR3 extends over 15 amino acids. Germline CDR1 reads SGHRS; CDR2 reads YFSETQ. The chain's CDR3 is CASSREIGARHEQYF. In DNA, the CDR3 is TGCGCCAGCTCAAGGGAGATTGGGGCGCGCCACGAGCAGTACTTC.

The chain recombines TRBV6-6 with TRBJ1-3; D is possibly TRBD1 (6 bases). V dropped 4 bases and J dropped 4 bases, with 11 bases sitting between them. CDR3 size: 14 residues. CDR1 is MNHNY, CDR2 SVGAGI, per germline (reference sequence). The CDR3 region has the DNA TGTGCCAGCAGTTGGGGACAAGGGGGAAACACCATATATTTT. Its translation is CASSWGQGGNTIYF.

V is TRBV29-1 and J is TRBJ1-5; TRBD1 agrees at 8 bases. Per the germline V gene, CDR1 is SQVTM and CDR2 is ANQGSEA. V was clipped by 8 bases and J by 4 bases; unmatched bases: 10. CDR3 length equals 14 residues. The chain's CDR3 is CSTSGQGSNQPQHF. CDR3 sequence (DNA): TGCAGCACCAGCGGACAGGGTTCAAATCAGCCCCAGCATTTT.

This chain links TRBV5-1 with TRBJ2-7, with TRBD2 matching 10 bases. The germline CDR1 and CDR2 sequences are SGHRS and YFSETQ. This CDR3 contains 15 residues. V trimming: 4 bases; J trimming: 4 bases; junction bases outside the gene matches: 8. CDR3 coding DNA: TGCGCCAGCAGCACCTTGCTAGCGGGAGATTACGAGCAGTACTTC. It encodes CASSTLLAGDYEQYF.

The gene calls are TRBV28 and TRBJ1-5; tentative D call: TRBD1 (5 bases). The V and J ends lost 5 bases and 2 bases respectively, with 13 bases between them. Germline loops: CDR1 MDHEN, CDR2 SYDVKM. CDR3 length equals 15 residues. CDR3 region: CASSPPGEGNQPQHF. The CDR3 nucleotides are TGTGCCAGCAGTCCTCCGGGGGAGGGCAATCAGCCCCAGCATTTT. The whole variable domain, filled in from reference TRBV28 and TRBJ1-5, reads DVKVTQSSRYLVKRTGEKVFLECVQDMDHENMFWYRQDPGLGLRLIYFSYDVKMKEKGDIPEGYSVSREKKERFSLILESASTNQTSMYLCASSPPGEGNQPQHFGDGTRLSIL.

The chain is built from TRBV7-7 and TRBJ2-5, with TRBD2 identical over 7 bases. Trimming took 5 bases from V and 1 from J; bases not matched to a gene: 10. From germline, CDR1 is SSHAT and CDR2 FNYEAQ (reference sequence). CDR3 length: 16 residues. The CDR3 DNA reads TGTGCCAGCAGCCAGACGGCGGGAGCCGTCCAAGAGACCCAGTACTTC. Translating it yields CASSQTAGAVQETQYF.

J is TRBJ2-5 and V is TRBV6-6, with D perhaps matching TRBD2 (6 bases). This CDR3 spans 15 amino acids. Germline values: CDR1 MNHNY, CDR2 SVGAGI (reference sequence). Trimming took 2 bases from V and 4 from J, leaving 14 bases between them. In DNA form, the CDR3 reads TGTGCCAGCAGTTACGGCCGGGGGTTAGGAGAGACCCAGTACTTC. Residues: CASSYGRGLGETQYF.

The CDR3 DNA reads as TGTGCCAGCAGCCGACTAGCGGCAGACACCGGGGAGCTGTTTTTT. Its protein product is CASSRLAADTGELFF. This chain links TRBV7-9 with TRBJ2-2; TRBD2 matches 9 bases. Germline V CDR1 and CDR2: SEHNR, FQNEAQ (reference sequence). V lost 5 bases and J lost 3; bases outside the gene matches: 4. There are 15 residues in the CDR3.

Of note for this clone: At the DNA level, this CDR3 is encoded by other sequences in the same sample as well. The chain employs TRBV28 and TRBJ1-5, with D unclear. This CDR3 comprises 14 residues. The germline V gene encodes CDR1 MDHEN and CDR2 SYDVKM. Trimming pared 5 bases from V and 2 bases from J, leaving 10 bases between. The CDR3 region is CASSLIGGNQPQHF. Here the CDR3 DNA reads TGTGCCAGCAGTCTTATAGGTGGCAATCAGCCCCAGCATTTT.

The gene calls are TRBV2 and TRBJ2-7; D assignment may be TRBD1 or TRBD2 (5 bases each). The V gene's germline CDR1 is SNHLY and CDR2 FYNNEI. The CDR3 spans 16 residues. The V and J ends lost 7 bases and 2 bases respectively, with 21 bases between them. The CDR3 loop reads CASTEGSRDGPYEQYF. In DNA form, the CDR3 reads TGTGCCAGCACAGAGGGATCCCGGGACGGCCCCTACGAGCAGTACTTC.

The chain has TRBV15 and TRBJ1-4, with D possibly being TRBD1 (5 bases). Trimming took off 0 bases at V and 3 bases at J, with 11 bases between the two ends. This CDR3 comprises 16 residues. The germline gives CDR1 LNHNV, CDR2 YYDKDF (reference sequence). The CDR3 loop is CATSRDYPGANEKLFF. CDR3 DNA: TGTGCCACCAGCAGAGATTATCCGGGGGCTAATGAAAAACTGTTTTTT.

This clone has just one count. The chain has TRBV9 and TRBJ2-2; tentative D call: TRBD1 (5 bases). The germline V gene encodes CDR1 SGDLS and CDR2 YYNGEE. The CDR3 is 14 residues long. V was clipped by 4 bases and J by 8 bases, with 15 bases between them. The CDR3 here is CASSLDTGRGELFF. CDR3 in DNA: TGTGCCAGCAGCCTGGACACCGGGCGAGGGGAGCTGTTTTTT.

The rearrangement links TRBV27 to TRBJ1-3, with 9 bases lining up with TRBD1. Trimming cost V 5 bases and J 3 bases; bases outside gene matches: 5. CDR1 MNHEY and CDR2 SMNVEV come from the germline V gene (reference sequence). The CDR3 totals 15 residues. Written as DNA, the CDR3 is TGTGCCAGCAGTAGGACAGGGGATAGTGGAAACACCATATATTTT. Translated, it gives CASSRTGDSGNTIYF.

This rearrangement joins TRBV29-1 to TRBJ1-2; the D is unclear. This CDR3 has 9 amino acids. The V end lost 6 bases, the J end lost 5 bases, and 4 bases lay between the germline ends. CDR1 and CDR2 (germline): SQVTM, ANQGSEA. CDR3 sequence: CSVIYGYTF. For the CDR3, the DNA is TGCAGCGTGATATATGGCTACACCTTC.

The V gene is TRBV27, the J gene TRBJ2-2, with 10 nucleotides matching TRBD2. Per the germline V gene, CDR1 is MNHEY and CDR2 is SMNVEV (reference sequence). The CDR3 contains 16 residues. Unmatched junction bases numbered 8, after V lost 6 bases and J lost 4 bases. In DNA form, the CDR3 reads TGTGCCAGCAGGCAGTTAGCGGGAGGAGGCACCGGGGAGCTGTTTTTT. Protein: CASRQLAGGGTGELFF.

The count of this clone is one. This sequence joins TRBV4-2 and TRBJ1-4; 7 nucleotides agree with TRBD1. The J segment lost 6 bases and the V segment lost 1 base, leaving 8 bases of the junction unmatched. Per germline, CDR1 LGHNA and CDR2 YNFKEQ. This CDR3 contains 16 residues. CDR3 sequence: CASSQGYRGPYEKLFF. CDR3 DNA: TGTGCCAGCAGCCAAGGATACAGGGGTCCGTATGAAAAACTGTTTTTT.